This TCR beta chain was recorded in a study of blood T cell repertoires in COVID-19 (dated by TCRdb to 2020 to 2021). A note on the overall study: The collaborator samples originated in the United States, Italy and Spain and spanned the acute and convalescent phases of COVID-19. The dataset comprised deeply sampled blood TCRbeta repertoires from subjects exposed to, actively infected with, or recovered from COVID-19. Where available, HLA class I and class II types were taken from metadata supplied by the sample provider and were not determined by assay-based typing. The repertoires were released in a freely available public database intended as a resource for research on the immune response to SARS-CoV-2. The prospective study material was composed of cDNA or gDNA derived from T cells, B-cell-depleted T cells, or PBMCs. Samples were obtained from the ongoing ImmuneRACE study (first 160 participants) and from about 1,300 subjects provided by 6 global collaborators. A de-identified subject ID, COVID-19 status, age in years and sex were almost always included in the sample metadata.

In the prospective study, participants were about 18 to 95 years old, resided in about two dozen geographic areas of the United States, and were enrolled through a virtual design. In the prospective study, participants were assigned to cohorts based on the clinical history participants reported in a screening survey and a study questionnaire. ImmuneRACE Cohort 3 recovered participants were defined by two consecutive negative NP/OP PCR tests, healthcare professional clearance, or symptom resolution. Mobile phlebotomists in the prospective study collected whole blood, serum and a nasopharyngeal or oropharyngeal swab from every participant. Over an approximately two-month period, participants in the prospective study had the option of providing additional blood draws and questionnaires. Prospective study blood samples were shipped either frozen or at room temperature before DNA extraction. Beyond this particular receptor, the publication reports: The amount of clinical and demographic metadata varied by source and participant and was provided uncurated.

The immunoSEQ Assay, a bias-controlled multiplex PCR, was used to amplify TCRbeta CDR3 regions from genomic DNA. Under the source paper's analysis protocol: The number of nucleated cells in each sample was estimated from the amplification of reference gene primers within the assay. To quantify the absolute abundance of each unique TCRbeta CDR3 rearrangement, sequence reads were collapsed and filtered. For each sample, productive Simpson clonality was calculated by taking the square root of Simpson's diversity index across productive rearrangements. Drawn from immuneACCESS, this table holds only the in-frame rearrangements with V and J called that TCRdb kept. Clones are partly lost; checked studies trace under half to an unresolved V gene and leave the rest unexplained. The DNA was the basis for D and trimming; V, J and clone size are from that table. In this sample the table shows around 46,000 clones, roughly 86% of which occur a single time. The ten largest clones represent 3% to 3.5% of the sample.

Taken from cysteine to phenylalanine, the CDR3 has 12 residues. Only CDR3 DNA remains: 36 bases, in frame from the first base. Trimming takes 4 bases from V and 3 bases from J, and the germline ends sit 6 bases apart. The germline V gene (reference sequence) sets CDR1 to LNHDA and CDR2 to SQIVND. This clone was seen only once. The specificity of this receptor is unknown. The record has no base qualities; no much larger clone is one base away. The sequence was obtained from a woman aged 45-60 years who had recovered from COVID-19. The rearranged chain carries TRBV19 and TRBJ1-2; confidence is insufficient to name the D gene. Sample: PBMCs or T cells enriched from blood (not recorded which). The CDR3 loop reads CASSNRDYGYTF. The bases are TGTGCCAGTAGTAACCGAGACTATGGCTACACCTTC.